These 11 T cell receptor beta chains share one sample of origin, sequenced in a study of T-cell memory formation after mild COVID-19. TCRdb re-derived calls from the 5' RACE reads in MiXCR, one entry per CDR3 protein. The table records some 120,000 distinct CDR3 sequences, 16% of them present only once. What was sequenced was PBMCs or a T cell subset sorted from them (not recorded which). These receptors were taken from an adult woman who had mild COVID-19 (a few samples of this study predate the infection). Cell type and time point are not known.

This chain joins TRBV29-1 and TRBJ2-1, with 9 bases aligning to TRBD2. CDR1 is SQVTM, CDR2 ANQGSEA, per germline. This CDR3 has 13 amino acids. Losses at the gene ends were 7 bases for V and 4 bases for J; bases not matched to a gene: 5. In nucleotides, the CDR3 is TGCAGCGCACCGGGACTAGCTTACAATGAGCAGTTCTTC. Protein product: CSAPGLAYNEQFF.

This clonotype was observed at least ten times. This chain links TRBV11-2 with TRBJ2-7, with 7 bases that match TRBD2. Germline CDR1 reads SGHAT; CDR2 reads FQNNGV. V was pared by 6 bases and J by 3 bases, with 11 bases of the junction left unmatched. The CDR3 sequence is 15 residues long. CDR3 DNA sequence: TGTGCCAGCAGGGAAGCGGGACGTTTTCTCTACGAGCAGTACTTC. Translated: CASREAGRFLYEQYF.

The chain couples TRBV2 to TRBJ1-2; a weak D match, TRBD1 (5 bases). This CDR3 is built from 13 residues. Deletions cut 5 bases from V and 2 bases from J, with 9 bases between. Germline loops: CDR1 SNHLY, CDR2 FYNNEI. CDR3 amino acids: CASSPGRNYGYTF. The CDR3 DNA reads as TGTGCCAGCAGTCCGGGACGGAACTATGGCTACACCTTC.

This rearrangement joins TRBV29-1 to TRBJ2-6, with 9 bases matching TRBD1. CDR1 and CDR2 from the germline V gene are SQVTM and ANQGSEA. This CDR3 is 17 amino acids long. V trimming: 3 bases; J trimming: 1 base; junction bases outside the gene matches: 7. The CDR3 sequence: CSVELGQGGSGANVLTF. In DNA form, the CDR3 reads TGCAGCGTTGAGTTGGGACAGGGAGGGTCTGGGGCCAACGTCCTGACTTTC.

The rearrangement joins TRBV28 to TRBJ2-5, with D hard to call. Deletions cut 1 base from V and 6 bases from J, with 12 bases between. Germline-derived CDR1 and CDR2 are MDHEN and SYDVKM. The CDR3 is 14 amino acids. The CDR3 region has the DNA TGTGCCAGCAGTTTATTAGTTTCTGTTCAGACCCAGTACTTC. Its translation: CASSLLVSVQTQYF.

V gene TRBV13 combines with J gene TRBJ2-7; D is undetermined. Trimming pared 2 bases from V and 3 bases from J, leaving 5 bases between. Germline CDR1 and CDR2: PRHDT and FYEKMQ (reference sequence). The CDR3 has 12 residues. The chain's CDR3 is CASSLIGYEQYF. The CDR3 coding sequence is TGTGCCAGCAGCTTAATAGGCTACGAGCAGTACTTC.

The gene calls are TRBV19 and TRBJ2-3; TRBD2 matches 11 bases. V lost 5 bases, J lost 5 bases, and 6 bases stayed unmatched. The CDR3 covers 15 residues. Germline assignment: CDR1 LNHDA and CDR2 SQIVND (reference sequence). The CDR3 DNA sequence: TGTGCCAGTAGTGAAACTAGCGGGAGTGAAGATACGCAGTATTTT. Translated: CASSETSGSEDTQYF.

The rearrangement uses TRBV6-5 and TRBJ1-4, with D uncertain. Germline V gene data show CDR1 as MNHEY and CDR2 as SVGAGI. The CDR3 consists of 16 residues. Trimming cost V 0 bases and J 2 bases, with 10 bases left between them. In nucleotides, the CDR3 is TGTGCCAGCAGTTACTCTGGGATTGGGACTAATGAAAAACTGTTTTTT. Translating it yields CASSYSGIGTNEKLFF.

The chain employs TRBV6-6 and TRBJ1-1; D is ambiguous. V lost 4 bases and J 6 bases, leaving 9 bases between the germline ends. The germline V gene has CDR1 MNHNY and CDR2 SVGAGI (reference sequence). The CDR3 is made up of 12 amino acids. This CDR3 reads CASSSSQAEAFF. For the CDR3, the DNA is TGTGCCAGCAGTTCAAGCCAGGCTGAAGCTTTCTTT.

The V and J genes are TRBV6-6 and TRBJ1-2; 11 positions agree with TRBD1. CDR3 length: 14 amino acids. V dropped 2 bases and J dropped 9; count of bases not matched to a gene: 5. Germline CDR1 is MNHNY and CDR2 is SVGAGI (reference sequence). The CDR3 sequence is CASSYPGTGGSYTF. The CDR3 bases are TGTGCCAGCAGTTACCCTGGGACAGGGGGAAGCTACACCTTC.

The CDR3 is CASSPSALYGYTF. The CDR3 nucleotides read TGTGCCAGCTCACCCTCGGCCCTCTATGGCTACACCTTC. The J gene is TRBJ1-2, the V gene TRBV18; D gene uncertain. Deletions cut 3 bases from V and 4 bases from J, with 9 bases between. This CDR3 region has 13 residues. In germline, CDR1 is KGHSH, CDR2 LQKENI. The variable domain in full, with the rest retrieved from reference TRBV18 and TRBJ1-2, is NAGVMQNPRHLVRRRGQEARLRCSPMKGHSHVYWYRQLPEEGLKFMVYLQKENIIDESGMPKERFSAEFPKEGPSILRIQQVVRGDSAAYFCASSPSALYGYTFGSGTRLTVV.